The 14 T cell receptor beta chains below all came from one sample that was sequenced in a study of T cells expressing NK-cell markers. Reprocessing the 5' RACE reads, TCRdb reports a single entry for every CDR3 protein and omits DNA. The sample is made up of 300,000 to 450,000 distinct CDR3 sequences, and the top ten hold around 5.3% of it. The specimen sequenced was blood T cells: a sorted CD56 or NKG2C T cell subset, CD4+ or CD8+ T cells, or bulk PBMC T cells (not recorded which). The source of these receptors is a man aged 18-69 years in good health.

The chain joins TRBV6-2 or TRBV6-3 to TRBJ2-5. The CDR3 has 11 amino acids. The germline V gene encodes CDR1 MNHEY and CDR2 SVGEGT. The CDR3 loop reads CASGWVETQYF.

This chain links TRBV6-1 with TRBJ1-5; the D call from TCRdb, TRBD1, cannot be confirmed without DNA. CDR3 size: 16 residues. Germline V CDR1 and CDR2: MNHNS, SASEGT. CDR3 sequence: CASTDPDRGRLQPQHF.

The chain combines TRBV5-1 with TRBJ1-1. Germline V gene data show CDR1 as SGHRS and CDR2 as YFSETQ. The CDR3 spans 16 residues. The CDR3 loop reads CASSLIANRMNAEAFF.

The chain is built from TRBV29-1 and TRBJ2-7; TCRdb returns TRBD1, unconfirmable since there is no DNA. Germline assignment: CDR1 SQVTM and CDR2 ANQGSEA. CDR3 length: 14 amino acids. This CDR3 reads CSVSPTGTSYEQYF.

The chain couples TRBV10-3 to TRBJ2-1; TCRdb indicates TRBD1, and absent DNA this call remains unverified. The CDR3 runs 14 residues. Germline CDR1 ENHRY, CDR2 SYGVKD. The CDR3 here is CAIRKIDRGTEQFF.

The chain uses TRBV30 and TRBJ1-1; TCRdb's D call, TRBD1, is unchecked because there is no DNA. This CDR3 spans 14 amino acids. Germline assignment: CDR1 GTSNPN and CDR2 SVGIG (reference sequence). The CDR3: CAWSRDRVPTEAFF.

The chain joins TRBV30 to TRBJ2-1; without DNA, the TCRdb call of TRBD1 cannot be checked. The CDR3 sequence is 15 residues long. In germline, CDR1 is GTSNPN, CDR2 SVGIG (reference sequence). The CDR3 reads CAWSKGASSYNEQFF.

The chain carries TRBV27 and TRBJ2-6; the D call from TCRdb, TRBD1, cannot be confirmed without DNA. This CDR3 contains 17 residues. Germline V gene sequence: CDR1 MNHEY, CDR2 SMNVEV (reference sequence). CDR3 protein: CASRPGQGRSGANVLTF.

The J gene is TRBJ2-7, the V gene TRBV18. Germline V gene sequence: CDR1 KGHSH, CDR2 LQKENI. The CDR3 is 12 residues long. CDR3 sequence reads: CASSPEVHEQYF. Using reference TRBV18 and TRBJ2-7 for the parts outside the CDR3, the full variable domain is NAGVMQNPRHLVRRRGQEARLRCSPMKGHSHVYWYRQLPEEGLKFMVYLQKENIIDESGMPKERFSAEFPKEGPSILRIQQVVRGDSAAYFCASSPEVHEQYFGPGTRLTVT.

The rearrangement uses TRBV5-1 and TRBJ1-1; TCRdb designates TRBD1, a call that cannot be tested without DNA. The CDR3 covers 15 residues. Germline V gene lookup returns CDR1 SGHRS and CDR2 YFSETQ. The CDR3 sequence: CASSGQGGSSTEAFF. Using reference TRBV5-1 and TRBJ1-1 for the parts outside the CDR3, the full variable domain is KAGVTQTPRYLIKTRGQQVTLSCSPISGHRSVSWYQQTPGQGLQFLFEYFSETQRNKGNFPGRFSGRQFSNSRSEMNVSTLELGDSALYLCASSGQGGSSTEAFFGQGTRLTVV.

The chain carries TRBV18 and TRBJ1-6. This CDR3 region has 16 residues. The germline CDR1 and CDR2 sequences are KGHSH and LQKENI. CDR3: CASSPSRSSYNSPLHF.

CDR3 loop: CASSIPPGQPNYGYTF. This rearrangement joins TRBV28 to TRBJ1-2; lacking DNA, the TRBD1 call made by TCRdb goes unchecked. This CDR3 has 16 residues. Germline CDR1 is MDHEN and CDR2 is SYDVKM.

The V call is TRBV5-1, the J call TRBJ2-7; there is no DNA to check the TCRdb D call of TRBD1. This CDR3 region has 14 residues. Germline lookup yields CDR1 SGHRS and CDR2 YFSETQ. This chain's CDR3 is CASTRTGSSYEQYF.

The CDR3 reads CASSPRDRYNEQYF. The chain links TRBV3-1 to TRBJ2-7; TCRdb selects TRBD1, and the lack of DNA leaves this call unchecked. The CDR3 runs to 14 residues. CDR1 and CDR2 (germline): LGHDT, YNNKEL (reference sequence).